The TCR beta chain under discussion was sequenced for a study of T cell repertoires in cytomegalovirus infection (dated by TCRdb to the late 2010s). Regarding the complete study: Peptide stimulations targeted recently identified HLA-C-restricted CMV epitopes, whose presentation resists viral immunomodulation, together with well-studied HLA-B-restricted epitopes. Donor HLA type was relevant to the analysis, because carriage of CMV infection together with the matching HLA type was indicated by public TCR beta signatures.

The full study reports these points: The ex vivo response was dominated by HLA-C-restricted CMV-specific TCR beta clonotypes, and the single most frequent clonotype in two of eight donors was supplied by these HLA-C-restricted clonotypes. In both this cohort and an independent approximately 400-donor cohort, the cumulative frequency of public TCR beta family members distinguished carriers of CMV infection plus the relevant HLA type.

Sequenced using an Illumina HiSeq 1500. The raw public data were reprocessed by TCRdb itself: fastp quality trimming at Q25, MiXCR clonotype calling, in-frame beta chains only. Each record represents a unique CDR3 protein, reported with the most common genes and DNA among its rows. The sample table records approximately 280,000 distinct CDR3 sequences; approximately 22% of these occur just once. 15% to 20% of the sample lies in the top ten. With respect to this clonotype: Its recognized antigen is unknown. Per-base qualities were not stored, and no clone one base away is much larger.

Looking up the germline V gene (reference sequence) yields CDR1 LGHDT and CDR2 YNNKEL. V was cut back by 1 base and J by 2 bases, leaving a gap of 6 bases between them. The CDR3 contains 15 residues, cysteine and phenylalanine counted. The kept DNA is CDR3 alone, 45 bases in frame from the first base. This specimen's treatment or condition label, interpreted: in vitro stimulation with specific CMV peptide epitopes to enrich CMV-specific T cells. The sequencing used cultured PBMCs, collected from culture after CMV antigen stimulation. The sequence joins TRBV3-1 to TRBJ2-6; the D gene lacks a confident call. This sequence was found in a human donor in good health (CMV status not recorded). Some clones in this sample may be carry-over from other donors' samples. The base sequence is TGTGCCAGCAGCCAAGTTGAAACTGGGGCCAACGTCCTGACTTTC. It codes for CASSQVETGANVLTF.